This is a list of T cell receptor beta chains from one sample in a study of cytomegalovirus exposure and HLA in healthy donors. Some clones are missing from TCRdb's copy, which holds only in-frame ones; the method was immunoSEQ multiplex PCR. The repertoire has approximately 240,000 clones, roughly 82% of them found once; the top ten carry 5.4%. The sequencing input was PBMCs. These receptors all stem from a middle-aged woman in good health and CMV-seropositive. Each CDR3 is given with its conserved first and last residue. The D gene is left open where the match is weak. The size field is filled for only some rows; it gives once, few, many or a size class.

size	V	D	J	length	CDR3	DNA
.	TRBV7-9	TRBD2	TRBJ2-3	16	CASSLGRGGVTDTQYF	TGTGCCAGCAGCTTAGGGCGGGGGGGCGTGACAGATACGCAGTATTTT
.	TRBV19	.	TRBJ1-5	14	CASSNRDSDQPQHF	TGTGCCAGTAGTAATCGCGACAGCGATCAGCCCCAGCATTTT
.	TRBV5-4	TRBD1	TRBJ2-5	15	CASSLQGFARETQYF	TGTGCCAGCAGCCTACAGGGGTTTGCGCGAGAGACCCAGTACTTC
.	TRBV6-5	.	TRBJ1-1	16	CASSYSPGSVNTEAFF	TGTGCCAGCAGTTACTCTCCAGGCTCGGTCAACACTGAAGCTTTCTTT
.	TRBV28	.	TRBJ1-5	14	CASSSGGGDQPQHF	TGTGCCAGCAGTTCTGGAGGGGGGGATCAGCCCCAGCATTTT
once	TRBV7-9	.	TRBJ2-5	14	CASSVIEGTETQYF	TGTGCCAGCAGCGTTATAGAGGGCACAGAGACCCAGTACTTC
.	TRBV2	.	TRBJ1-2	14	CASSGGRGRSGYTF	TGTGCCAGCAGTGGTGGAAGGGGCAGAAGTGGCTACACCTTC
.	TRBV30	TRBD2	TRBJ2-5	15	CAWTKAGVGSETQYF	TGTGCCTGGACCAAAGCGGGGGTTGGTTCAGAGACCCAGTACTTC
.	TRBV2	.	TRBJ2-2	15	CASSYDYSGTGELFF	TGTGCCAGCAGTTACGACTACTCGGGGACCGGGGAGCTGTTTTTT
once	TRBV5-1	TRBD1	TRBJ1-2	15	CASSVIGTGYYGYTF	TGCGCCAGCAGTGTTATTGGGACAGGATACTATGGCTACACCTTC
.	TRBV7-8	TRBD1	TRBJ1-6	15	CASSLDQGARSPLHF	TGTGCCAGCAGCCTCGACCAGGGGGCCCGATCACCCCTCCACTTT
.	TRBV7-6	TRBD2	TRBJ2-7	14	CASSQAGGQYEQYF	TGTGCCAGCAGCCAAGCGGGGGGCCAGTACGAGCAGTACTTC
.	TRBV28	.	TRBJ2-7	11	CASPVYYEQYF	TGTGCCAGCCCCGTCTACTACGAGCAGTACTTC
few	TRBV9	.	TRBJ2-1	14	CASSQTTRDNEQFF	TGTGCCAGCAGCCAAACGACGCGGGACAATGAGCAGTTCTTC
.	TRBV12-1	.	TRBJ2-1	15	CASRTTSGSYNEQFF	TGTGCCAGCAGGACCACTAGCGGATCCTACAATGAGCAGTTCTTC
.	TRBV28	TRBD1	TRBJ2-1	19	CASSRKGQGFIWAYNEQFF	TGTGCCAGCAGTCGGAAGGGACAGGGTTTCATCTGGGCCTACAATGAGCAGTTCTTC
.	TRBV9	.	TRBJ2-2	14	CASSEGLSTGELFF	TGTGCCAGCAGCGAGGGACTTTCCACCGGGGAGCTGTTTTTT
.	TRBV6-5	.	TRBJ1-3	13	CASSWTSGNTIYF	TGTGCCAGCAGTTGGACCTCGGGGAACACCATATATTTT
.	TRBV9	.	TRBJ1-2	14	CASSVELWGDAYTF	TGTGCCAGCAGCGTAGAATTGTGGGGGGATGCCTACACCTTC
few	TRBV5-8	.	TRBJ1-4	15	CASSGLVGPGEKLFF	TGTGCCAGCAGCGGCCTAGTGGGGCCGGGCGAAAAACTGTTTTTT
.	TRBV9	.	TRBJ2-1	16	CASSVVAGAYGNEQFF	TGTGCCAGCAGCGTAGTGGCGGGGGCCTATGGCAATGAGCAGTTCTTC
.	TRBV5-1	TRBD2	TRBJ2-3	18	CASSLVPSGGASADTQYF	TGCGCCAGCAGCTTGGTTCCTAGCGGGGGGGCTAGCGCAGATACGCAGTATTTT
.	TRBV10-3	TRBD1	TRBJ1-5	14	CATGQGNSNQPQHF	TGTGCCACTGGACAGGGGAATAGCAATCAGCCCCAGCATTTT
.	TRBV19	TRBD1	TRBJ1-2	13	CASTAQGNYGYTF	TGTGCCAGTACCGCACAGGGGAACTATGGCTACACCTTC
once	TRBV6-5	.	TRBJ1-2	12	CASRNSVSGYTF	TGTGCCAGCAGGAACTCCGTGTCTGGCTACACCTTC
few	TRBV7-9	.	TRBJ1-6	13	CASSFTGNSPLHF	TGTGCCAGCAGTTTTACAGGAAATTCACCCCTCCACTTT
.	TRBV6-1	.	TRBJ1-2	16	CASSDWLGSEGYGYTF	TGTGCCAGCAGTGATTGGTTAGGCTCTGAGGGCTATGGCTACACCTTC
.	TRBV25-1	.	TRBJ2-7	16	CASSERGSSYSYEQYF	TGTGCCAGCAGTGAACGAGGGAGCTCTTACTCCTACGAGCAGTACTTC
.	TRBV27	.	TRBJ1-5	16	CASSDRGGGLDQPQHF	TGTGCCAGCAGCGATCGTGGGGGGGGTCTGGATCAGCCCCAGCATTTT
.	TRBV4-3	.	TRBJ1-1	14	CASSQGHLNTEAFF	TGCGCCAGCAGCCAGGGGCACCTGAACACTGAAGCTTTCTTT
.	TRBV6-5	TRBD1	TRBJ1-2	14	CASSYPTGASGYTF	TGTGCCAGCAGTTACCCTACAGGGGCTAGTGGCTACACCTTC
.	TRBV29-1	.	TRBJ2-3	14	CSARITRISDTQYF	TGCAGCGCCAGGATAACTAGAATTTCAGATACGCAGTATTTT
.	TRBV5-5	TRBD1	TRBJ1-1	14	CASSLQGWNTEAFF	TGTGCCAGCAGCCTACAGGGGTGGAACACTGAAGCTTTCTTT
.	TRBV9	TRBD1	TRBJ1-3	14	CASSVNRGGNTIYF	TGTGCCAGCAGCGTGAACAGGGGCGGAAACACCATATATTTT
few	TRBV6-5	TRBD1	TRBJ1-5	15	CASRRLQGAEQPQHF	TGTGCCAGCAGACGTTTACAGGGGGCCGAGCAGCCCCAGCATTTT
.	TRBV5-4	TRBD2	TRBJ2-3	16	CASSLESGSPLDTQYF	TGTGCCAGCAGCTTGGAAAGCGGGAGCCCCCTTGATACGCAGTATTTT
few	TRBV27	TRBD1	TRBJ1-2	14	CASRRGTGTNGYTF	TGTGCCAGCAGGCGGGGGACAGGGACGAATGGCTACACCTTC
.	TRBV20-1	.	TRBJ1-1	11	CSARGPERAFF	TGCAGTGCTAGAGGACCAGAGAGGGCTTTCTTT
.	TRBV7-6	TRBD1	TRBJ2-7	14	CASSSGTGSYEQYF	TGTGCCAGCAGCTCTGGGACAGGCTCCTACGAGCAGTACTTC
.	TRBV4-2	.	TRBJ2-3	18	CASSQNHGQPMSTDTQYF	TGTGCCAGCAGCCAGAACCATGGACAGCCGATGAGCACAGATACGCAGTATTTT
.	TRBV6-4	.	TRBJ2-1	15	CASSVEGHAPREQFF	TGTGCCAGCAGTGTGGAAGGACATGCCCCCCGTGAGCAGTTCTTC
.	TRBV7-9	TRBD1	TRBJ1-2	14	CASSATQGNYGYTF	TGTGCCAGCAGCGCCACACAGGGGAACTATGGCTACACCTTC